One sample yielded the 14 T cell receptor beta chains listed below, sequenced in a study of T-cell reconstitution after alpha-beta-depleted transplantation in children. During its preparation, the TCRbeta library received unique molecular identifiers. A single record per CDR3 protein comes from TCRdb applying MiXCR to the PCR reads. Of around 360,000 distinct CDR3 sequences in the sample, about 9.3% were seen once. The material was PBMCs from the stem cell graft donor, obtained from the stem cell graft. The receptors shown here come from a human donor who donated a stem cell graft to a child with acute lymphoblastic leukemia.

In this sample, this clonotype turned up a few times. The J gene is TRBJ2-1, the V gene TRBV5-1; 13 bases agree with TRBD2. V shed 4 bases, J shed 8 bases, and the junction held 6 bases outside the gene matches. The CDR3 length is 15 residues. Germline CDR1 SGHRS, CDR2 YFSETQ. CDR3: CASSQGLAGAHEQFF. CDR3 nucleotide sequence: TGCGCCAGCAGCCAAGGACTAGCGGGAGCTCATGAGCAGTTCTTC.

The chain couples TRBV5-6 to TRBJ2-1; 13 nucleotides align to TRBD2. CDR1 SGHDT and CDR2 YYEEEE come from the germline V gene. Losses at the gene ends were 4 bases for V and 6 bases for J; bases not matched to a gene: 7. The CDR3 length is 16 residues. This CDR3 is CASSGGTSGTLNEQFF. CDR3 nucleotides: TGTGCCAGCAGCGGAGGGACTAGCGGGACTCTCAATGAGCAGTTCTTC. Using reference TRBV5-6 and TRBJ2-1 for the parts outside the CDR3, the full variable domain is DAGVTQSPTHLIKTRGQQVTLRCSPKSGHDTVSWYQQALGQGPQFIFQYYEEEERQRGNFPDRFSGHQFPNYSSELNVNALLLGDSALYLCASSGGTSGTLNEQFFGPGTRLTVL.

This clonotype has a handful of counts. This chain uses TRBV29-1 with TRBJ1-1; TRBD1 matches 10 bases. Germline CDR1 and CDR2: SQVTM and ANQGSEA. CDR3 size: 12 residues. For the CDR3, the DNA is TGCAGGGGGACAGGGGAGAACACTGAAGCTTTCTTT. It is translated as CRGTGENTEAFF.

CDR3 sequence (DNA): TGTGCCAGCAGCTTGTCGGGGAGGGGGTATGGCTACACCTTC. This sequence encodes CASSLSGRGYGYTF. V gene TRBV5-5 combines with J gene TRBJ1-2; possibly TRBD1 for D (6 bases). The CDR3 spans 14 residues. Germline V gene data show CDR1 as SGHKS and CDR2 as YYEKEE (reference sequence). Trimming removed 1 base from V and 5 bases from J, with 12 bases in between.

This clonotype was observed a handful of times. The J gene is TRBJ2-7, the V gene TRBV5-1, with 9 bases lining up with TRBD1. The CDR3 length is 16 residues. Trimming removed 4 bases from V and 4 bases from J; junction bases left unmatched: 12. CDR1 is SGHRS, CDR2 YFSETQ, per germline. The CDR3 DNA sequence: TGCGCCAGCAGCATACGGCCGGGACAGGGCGGATACGAGCAGTACTTC. Protein sequence: CASSIRPGQGGYEQYF.

The chain links TRBV28 to TRBJ2-1; TRBD2 aligns across 13 bases. The germline gives CDR1 MDHEN, CDR2 SYDVKM. After removal of 8 bases from V and 10 bases from J, the junction contained 5 bases not matched to a gene. This CDR3 is built from 13 residues. CDR3 amino acids: CASELAGGREQFF. The CDR3 DNA reads as TGTGCCAGCGAACTAGCGGGAGGGAGGGAGCAGTTCTTC.

The chain joins TRBV5-1 to TRBJ2-1, with 10 bases fitting TRBD2. This CDR3 has 18 residues. The ends lost 0 bases at V and 6 bases at J; junction bases unmatched: 12. Germline V gene data show CDR1 as SGHRS and CDR2 as YFSETQ. CDR3 DNA sequence: TGCGCCAGCAGCTTGGAATTAGCGGGAGGCCCCGGAGCCAATGAGCAGTTCTTC. Translation: CASSLELAGGPGANEQFF.

There are many counts of this clonotype. The rearrangement joins TRBV29-1 to TRBJ2-5; D gene ambiguous. Germline V gives CDR1 SQVTM, CDR2 ANQGSEA. V was shortened by 6 bases and J by 1 base, with 12 bases between the two germline ends. There are 13 residues in the CDR3. This CDR3 is CSVLAGVQETQYF. CDR3 nucleotide sequence: TGCAGCGTCCTGGCAGGCGTCCAAGAGACCCAGTACTTC.

In this sample, this clonotype turned up many times. The CDR3 DNA reads as TGTGCCAGCAGTTATCAGAGGACAGGTAACCACTACGAGCAGTACTTC. Translating gives CASSYQRTGNHYEQYF. J is TRBJ2-7 and V is TRBV6-5, with TRBD1 matching 7 bases. This CDR3 has 16 residues. Germline V gene data show CDR1 as MNHEY and CDR2 as SVGAGI. J gave up 3 bases and V 3 bases, and 11 bases lay outside the gene matches.

This clonotype came up many times. This chain connects TRBV5-1 to TRBJ2-5, with D hard to call. CDR1 is SGHRS, CDR2 YFSETQ, per germline. This CDR3 region has 14 residues. Trimming left V 0 bases short and J 1 base short, with 7 bases between. The CDR3 region is CASSLGRSQETQYF. CDR3 nucleotide sequence: TGCGCCAGCAGCTTGGGCAGAAGCCAAGAGACCCAGTACTTC.

The rearrangement uses TRBV6-5 and TRBJ2-1; 11 bases match TRBD2. The CDR3 covers 18 residues. V was clipped by 4 bases and J by 0 bases; unmatched bases: 8. Germline CDR1 is MNHEY and CDR2 is SVGAGI. The DNA for the CDR3 is TGTGCCAGCAGTTTAGCGGGAGGGCCCTCGAGCTCCTACAATGAGCAGTTCTTC. Its protein is CASSLAGGPSSSYNEQFF.

This clonotype came up many times. The V gene is TRBV5-1, the J gene TRBJ1-1, with D unresolved. Germline V gives CDR1 SGHRS, CDR2 YFSETQ. V was clipped by 7 bases and J by 4 bases, with 20 bases between them. The length of the CDR3 is 15 residues. Written as DNA, the CDR3 is TGCGCCAGCCGCCAAACCGAATCGCCGTCCACTGAAGCTTTCTTT. Protein product: CASRQTESPSTEAFF. Full variable domain (rest looked up from reference TRBV5-1 and TRBJ1-1): KAGVTQTPRYLIKTRGQQVTLSCSPISGHRSVSWYQQTPGQGLQFLFEYFSETQRNKGNFPGRFSGRQFSNSRSEMNVSTLELGDSALYLCASRQTESPSTEAFFGQGTRLTVV.

This clonotype was recorded a few times. The V call is TRBV27, the J call TRBJ2-3, with a weak D call TRBD1 (5 bases). Looked up from germline, CDR1 is MNHEY and CDR2 is SMNVEV (reference sequence). The CDR3 runs to 16 residues. Trimming left V 2 bases short and J 1 base short, with 13 bases between. CDR3 coding DNA: TGTGCCAGCAGTTTACGCAGGGCACCCCGCACAGATACGCAGTATTTT. This gives the protein CASSLRRAPRTDTQYF.

This clonotype was counted ten times or more. The rearrangement links TRBV7-2 to TRBJ2-7, with no clear D. This CDR3 spans 13 amino acids. Germline V gives CDR1 SGHTA, CDR2 FQGNSA. Trimming shortened V by 1 base and J by 3 bases, and 7 bases separated the two germline ends. The CDR3 DNA is TGTGCCAGCAGCTTAGTGGACGGCTACGAGCAGTACTTC. Translated: CASSLVDGYEQYF.